This T cell receptor (beta chain) was sequenced for a study of graft-versus-host responses after intestinal transplantation. The wider study: Multivisceral, liver-intestinal, or isolated intestinal transplants were performed in recipients.

A single count supports this clone. The assay was immunoSEQ multiplex PCR, and TCRdb's table has in-frame clones only and misses some. The sample lists 20,000 to 25,000 clones, 94% occurring once. Germline loops: CDR1 MNHNY, CDR2 SVGAGI (reference sequence). V lost 3 bases to trimming and J lost 2 bases; unmatched junction nucleotides: 8. The CDR3 extends over 16 amino acids. J is TRBJ2-3 and V is TRBV6-6, with TRBD2 identical over 7 bases. This material consisted of PBMCs, taken 156 days after intestinal transplant. The TCR originated in a human patient who received an intestinal transplant, so some T cells may come from the graft donor. In DNA form, the CDR3 reads TGTGCCAGCAGTTATTTAGCGGGCCCCGACACAGATACGCAGTATTTT. The encoded protein is CASSYLAGPDTDTQYF.